This T cell receptor (beta chain) is drawn from a study of T cell repertoires in cytomegalovirus infection. V lost 7 bases to trimming and J lost 1 base; unmatched junction nucleotides: 13. CDR1 is DFQATT, CDR2 SNEGSKA, per germline (reference sequence). This CDR3 contains 16 residues. This clonotype has more than one count but fewer than ten. MiXCR, run by TCRdb on the reads, gives a single entry per CDR3 protein. The sample gives 150,000 to 200,000 distinct CDR3 sequences, roughly an eighth of which show up once; 25% to 30% is in the top ten. V and J are TRBV20-1 and TRBJ2-5; 9 bases align to TRBD2. Specimen: PBMCs. The sequence derives from a human donor in good health (CMV status not recorded). Some clones in this sample may be carry-over from other donors' samples. The CDR3 coding sequence is TGCAGTGGAGAGTACGTCAAGCGGGGGGCCCAAGAGACCCAGTACTTC. Protein: CSGEYVKRGAQETQYF.